The 22 T cell receptor beta chains below were found in one sample sequenced in a study of CD8 T cells in ankylosing spondylitis. TCRdb passed the 5' RACE reads through MiXCR, listing each CDR3 protein once. The sample shows approximately 140,000 distinct CDR3 sequences, around 45% of them seen only once. Sequencing used synovial fluid, either unsorted or a sorted T cell fraction (not recorded which). The receptors derive from a male donor with ankylosing spondylitis.

This clonotype came up a few times. The V and J genes are TRBV16 and TRBJ2-3; 10 bases agree with TRBD1. Germline V gene lookup returns CDR1 KGHSY and CDR2 FQNENV. CDR3 length: 16 amino acids. Trimming removed 4 bases from V and 9 bases from J; junction bases left unmatched: 13. CDR3 residues: CASSPLSRQGAGTQYF. CDR3 DNA: TGTGCCAGCAGCCCACTTTCCCGACAGGGGGCCGGGACGCAGTATTTT.

The count of this clonotype is one. V gene TRBV4-3 combines with J gene TRBJ2-5; 10 bases align to TRBD2. Trimming at V came to 1 base and at J to 5 bases, leaving 7 bases not matched to a gene. There are 16 residues in the CDR3. Looked up from germline, CDR1 is LGHNA and CDR2 is YSLEER. This chain's CDR3 is CASSQVLAGTHETQYF. Written as DNA, the CDR3 is TGCGCCAGCAGCCAAGTACTAGCGGGAACGCATGAGACCCAGTACTTC.

The chain links TRBV12-3 or TRBV12-4 to TRBJ2-3; possibly TRBD1 for D (6 bases). Trimming shortened V by 7 bases and J by 0 bases, and 29 bases separated the two germline ends. The CDR3 loop spans 20 amino acids. CDR3 DNA: TGTGCCAGCACCAGAACTTCCGGGACATATTGGGAATACAGCACAGATACGCAGTATTTT. Translating gives CASTRTSGTYWEYSTDTQYF.

This clonotype is medium-sized within its sample. The gene calls are TRBV2 and TRBJ2-7; no reliable D call. The CDR3 is made up of 16 amino acids. Germline lookup yields CDR1 SNHLY and CDR2 FYNNEI. Trimming removed 4 bases from V and 4 bases from J, with 20 bases in between. CDR3 nucleotides: TGTGCCAGCAGTGTCGATATCGCGAAGGTTACTTACGAGCAGTACTTC. This sequence encodes CASSVDIAKVTYEQYF.

This clonotype came up many times. The V call is TRBV27, the J call TRBJ1-1; unclear D gene. Germline CDR1 MNHEY, CDR2 SMNVEV (reference sequence). This CDR3 has 12 residues. The CDR3 loop reads CATGRLNTEAFF. In DNA form, the CDR3 reads TGTGCTACCGGACGGCTGAACACTGAAGCTTTCTTT.

The J gene is TRBJ2-3, the V gene TRBV7-8, with D unresolved. The CDR3 length is 12 residues. With 1 base removed from V and 6 bases from J, the gap between germline ends came to 5 bases. Germline V gene lookup returns CDR1 SGHVS and CDR2 FQNEAQ. CDR3 loop: CASSLGADTQYF. DNA for the CDR3: TGTGCCAGCAGCTTAGGAGCGGATACGCAGTATTTT.

This clonotype has more than one count but fewer than ten. This rearrangement joins TRBV29-1 to TRBJ2-7; D might be TRBD1 (6 bases). V lost 4 bases to trimming and J lost 0 bases, with 7 bases between them. The CDR3 length is 12 residues. CDR1 and CDR2 from the germline V gene are SQVTM and ANQGSEA. CDR3 protein: CSVGTASYEQYF. CDR3 sequence (DNA): TGCAGCGTTGGGACAGCCTCCTACGAGCAGTACTTC.

This clonotype was observed a handful of times. This sequence joins TRBV30 and TRBJ2-1, with TRBD2 as a possible D gene (5 bases). This CDR3 is 16 amino acids long. Germline values: CDR1 GTSNPN, CDR2 SVGIG (reference sequence). With 4 bases removed from V and 8 bases from J, the gap between germline ends came to 24 bases. Written as DNA, the CDR3 is TGTGCCTGGAACTTTTCTCCCACGAGGGTAGGCGATGAGCAGTTCTTC. Translated: CAWNFSPTRVGDEQFF.

The chain couples TRBV6-1 to TRBJ1-1, with no clear D. The length of the CDR3 is 15 residues. Germline V CDR1 and CDR2: MNHNS, SASEGT. V was trimmed by 2 bases and J by 1 base, leaving 11 bases between them. In DNA form, the CDR3 reads TGTGCCAGCAGTGAAAGAGGGCAGCCGAACACTGAAGCTTTCTTT. It yields the protein CASSERGQPNTEAFF.

The chain links TRBV7-9 to TRBJ1-1, with D unresolved. CDR1 SEHNR and CDR2 FQNEAQ come from the germline V gene (reference sequence). The CDR3 is 16 amino acids. Deletions cut 5 bases from V and 8 bases from J, with 24 bases between. CDR3 DNA: TGTGCCAGCAGCCCCCTGAAGCGGAACAAGAGGGTCGAAGCTTTCTTT. This encodes CASSPLKRNKRVEAFF. The variable domain in full, completed from reference TRBV7-9 and TRBJ1-1, reads DTGVSQNPRHKITKRGQNVTFRCDPISEHNRLYWYRQTLGQGPEFLTYFQNEAQLEKSRLLSDRFSAERPKGSFSTLEIQRTEQGDSAMYLCASSPLKRNKRVEAFFGQGTRLTVV.

The genes are TRBV5-6 and TRBJ2-2; TRBD1 agrees at 11 bases. The V and J ends lost 4 bases and 5 bases, in that order; junction bases with no gene match: 10. Looked up from germline, CDR1 is SGHDT and CDR2 is YYEEEE. The CDR3 spans 17 residues. The CDR3 sequence: CASSALAGQGVTGELFF. The CDR3, as DNA: TGTGCCAGCAGCGCCCTGGCGGGACAGGGGGTGACCGGGGAGCTGTTTTTT.

At least ten counts were recorded for this clonotype. The chain employs TRBV6-4 and TRBJ1-6; D unclear. Germline CDR1 reads MRHNA; CDR2 reads SNTAGT. The CDR3 is 13 amino acids. Between the trimmed V and J ends, which lost 2 bases and 9 bases, there was a span of 8 bases. CDR3 protein: CASSDRESSPLHF. DNA of the CDR3: TGTGCCAGCAGTGACCGGGAGAGTTCACCCCTCCACTTT.

V gene TRBV12-3 or TRBV12-4 combines with J gene TRBJ2-7; D unclear. Between the trimmed V and J ends, which lost 3 bases and 6 bases, there was a span of 9 bases. This CDR3 has 12 residues. The CDR3 loop reads CASSFAAGEQYF. DNA for the CDR3: TGTGCCAGCAGTTTTGCGGCAGGCGAGCAGTACTTC.

V is TRBV9 and J is TRBJ2-1; D call uncertain. The CDR3 is 15 residues long. Looked up from germline, CDR1 is SGDLS and CDR2 is YYNGEE. The germline V and J ends were trimmed by 3 bases and 10 bases, with 20 bases remaining between them. In DNA form, the CDR3 reads TGTGCCAGCAGCGAGGTCCCAAGGCCCCAAACCGAGCAGTTCTTC. It encodes CASSEVPRPQTEQFF.

In this sample, this clonotype turned up a few times. The chain carries TRBV25-1 and TRBJ2-2; 9 bases fit TRBD2. The CDR3 has 17 amino acids. Trimming removed 4 bases from V and 3 bases from J; junction bases left unmatched: 9. Germline values: CDR1 MGHDK, CDR2 SYGVNS. For the CDR3, the DNA is TGTGCCAGCAGTGGTATAGCGGGGGCCTGGGACACCGGGGAGCTGTTTTTT. Protein: CASSGIAGAWDTGELFF.

This clonotype was counted a few times. The chain joins TRBV12-3 or TRBV12-4 to TRBJ1-1, with D uncertain. Trimming took off 3 bases at V and 5 bases at J, with 10 bases between the two ends. The CDR3 is made up of 13 amino acids. The CDR3 DNA reads as TGTGCCAGCAGTTTCCGGTTGGGAACTGAAGCTTTCTTT. This codes for CASSFRLGTEAFF.

The chain is built from TRBV9 and TRBJ2-7; D is unresolved. The CDR3 contains 15 residues. CDR1 and CDR2 (germline): SGDLS, YYNGEE. V was clipped by 4 bases and J by 2 bases, with 16 bases between them. DNA of the CDR3: TGTGCCAGCAGCCCTATGATAGACTCTCCCTACGAGCAGTACTTC. Protein: CASSPMIDSPYEQYF.

V is TRBV4-1 and J is TRBJ2-5; D not resolved. CDR1 and CDR2 (germline): MGHRA, YSYEKL. Between the trimmed V and J ends, which lost 3 bases and 5 bases, there was a span of 10 bases. The CDR3 has 13 amino acids. Here the CDR3 reads CASSQVLRETQYF. CDR3 bases: TGCGCCAGCAGCCAGGTGCTGCGGGAGACCCAGTACTTC.

This rearrangement joins TRBV18 to TRBJ2-2, with 8 nucleotides matching TRBD2. There are 17 residues in the CDR3. Germline CDR1 KGHSH, CDR2 LQKENI. V was clipped by 3 bases and J by 0 bases; unmatched bases: 6. The CDR3 here is CASSPERGTTNTGELFF. In nucleotides, the CDR3 is TGTGCCAGCTCACCGGAGCGGGGGACAACGAACACCGGGGAGCTGTTTTTT.

This chain joins TRBV21-1 and TRBJ2-7; the table's D call TRBD2 went unverified against the DNA. TRBV21-1 has pseudogene status. The CDR3 extends over 14 amino acids. The CDR3 region has the DNA TGTGCCAGCAGACCCAAAGGCCCGGGGTTCGAGCAGTACTTC. Translation: CASRPKGPGFEQYF.

This chain connects TRBV29-1 to TRBJ2-1; 8 positions agree with TRBD1. The V gene end was trimmed by 7 bases and the J gene end by 14 bases; junction bases not matched to a gene: 13. In germline, CDR1 is SQVTM, CDR2 ANQGSEA. The CDR3 is 12 residues long. CDR3 coding DNA: TGCAGCGGGCAGGACAGGGTTTCCCTAGAGTTCTTC. This codes for CSGQDRVSLEFF.

This clonotype was recorded a few times. The V call is TRBV12-3 or TRBV12-4, the J call TRBJ1-4; 9 nucleotides match TRBD1. The CDR3 is 14 amino acids. Trimming took 2 bases from V and 6 from J; bases not matched to a gene: 1. CDR3 nucleotides: TGTGCCAGCAGTTTAAGGACAGGGGATGAAAAACTGTTTTTT. Residues: CASSLRTGDEKLFF.